Listed here are 5 T cell receptor beta chains from one sample, sequenced in a study of T-cell reconstitution after alpha-beta-depleted transplantation in children. Preparing the TCRbeta library involved the use of unique molecular identifiers. TCRdb re-analysed the PCR reads in MiXCR, keeping a single row per CDR3 protein. The sample yields some 450,000 distinct CDR3 sequences, 43% seen once. Material: PBMCs, obtained before TCRalphabeta/CD19-depleted stem cell transplant. Receptors were obtained from a girl aged 2-10 years with aplastic anemia, due to receive a stem cell transplant.

This rearrangement joins TRBV7-3 to TRBJ2-7; 8 bases align to TRBD1. This CDR3 region has 15 residues. Germline V gives CDR1 SGHTA, CDR2 FQGTGA. With 4 bases clipped from V and 3 bases from J, the junction kept 8 bases outside the gene matches. CDR3 DNA sequence: TGTGCCAGCAGCTCCTTCGGGGGACAGGTCTACGAGCAGTACTTC. This encodes CASSSFGGQVYEQYF.

This clonotype has just a few counts. The chain carries TRBV6-5 and TRBJ2-7; the match to TRBD1 covers 7 bases. V was clipped by 2 bases and J by 2 bases; unmatched bases: 6. CDR3 length: 15 amino acids. CDR1 is MNHEY, CDR2 SVGAGI, per germline. CDR3: CASSYGTVQTYEQYF. CDR3 DNA: TGTGCCAGCAGTTACGGGACAGTCCAGACCTACGAGCAGTACTTC.

This clonotype was observed many times. V gene TRBV5-1 combines with J gene TRBJ2-7; maybe TRBD1 (5 bases). The length of the CDR3 is 14 residues. V was shortened by 4 bases and J by 3 bases, with 14 bases between the two germline ends. CDR1 is SGHRS and CDR2 is YFSETQ in the germline V gene. CDR3 sequence reads: CASSPNFDSYEQYF. Written as DNA, the CDR3 is TGCGCCAGCAGCCCCAACTTCGACAGCTACGAGCAGTACTTC.

The chain carries TRBV20-1 and TRBJ2-1; 7 bases match TRBD1. This CDR3 comprises 13 residues. Looked up from germline, CDR1 is DFQATT and CDR2 is SNEGSKA (reference sequence). Trimming took 0 bases from V and 8 from J; bases not matched to a gene: 4. The chain's CDR3 is CSARDDRVDEQFF. CDR3 nucleotides: TGCAGTGCTAGAGATGACAGGGTGGATGAGCAGTTCTTC.

CDR3 sequence: CASSLAERKRPPLHF. Here the CDR3 DNA reads TGTGCCAGCAGCTTAGCGGAGCGTAAGAGGCCACCCCTCCACTTT. The chain recombines TRBV7-2 with TRBJ1-6; no definite D call. The V and J ends lost 0 bases and 11 bases respectively, with 14 bases between them. The CDR3 length is 15 residues. The germline gives CDR1 SGHTA, CDR2 FQGNSA.